This T cell receptor beta chain was obtained from a study of molecular identifiers for immune sequencing clone quantification. TCRdb recomputed calls from the PCR reads with MiXCR, one row per CDR3 protein. Found here are roughly 630,000 distinct CDR3 sequences, over 25% of them singletons; the top ten hold about 0.84%. This clonotype occurred a few times. Germline-derived CDR1 and CDR2 are LGHDT and YNNKEL (reference sequence). The CDR3 has 15 residues. V gave up 3 bases and J gave up 3 bases; unmatched junction bases: 7. Sequencing used naive CD8+ T cells from blood, with Jurkat cell RNA spiked in. Specified subset: FACS-sorted CD8+CD4-CCR7+CD45RA+ naive T cells. This rearrangement joins TRBV3-1 to TRBJ2-5, with 7 bases fitting TRBD1. The clonotype was recovered from a human donor in good health. Some libraries in this study had Jurkat cell RNA spiked in. The CDR3 DNA is TGTGCCAGCAGCCATCGAACAGGGGTGGAAGAGACCCAGTACTTC. Encoded protein: CASSHRTGVEETQYF.